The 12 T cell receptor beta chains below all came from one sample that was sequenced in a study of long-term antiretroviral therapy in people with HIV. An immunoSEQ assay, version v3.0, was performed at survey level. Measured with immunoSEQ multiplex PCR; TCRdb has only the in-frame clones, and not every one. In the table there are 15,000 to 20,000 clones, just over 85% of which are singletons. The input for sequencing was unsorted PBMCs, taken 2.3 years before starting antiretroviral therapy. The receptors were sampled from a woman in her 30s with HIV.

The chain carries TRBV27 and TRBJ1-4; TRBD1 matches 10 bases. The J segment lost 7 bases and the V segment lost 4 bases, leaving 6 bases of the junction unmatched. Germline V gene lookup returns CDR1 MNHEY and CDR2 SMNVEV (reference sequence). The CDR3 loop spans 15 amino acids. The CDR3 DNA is TGTGCCAGCAGTTCGCAGGGACAGGGGATTGAAAAACTGTTTTTT. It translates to CASSSQGQGIEKLFF.

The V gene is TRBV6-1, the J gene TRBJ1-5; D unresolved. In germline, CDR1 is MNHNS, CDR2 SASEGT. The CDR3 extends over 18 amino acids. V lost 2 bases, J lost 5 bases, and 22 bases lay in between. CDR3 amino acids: CASSENRLAGTNYQPQHF. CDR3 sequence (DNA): TGTGCCAGCAGTGAAAATCGGCTGGCAGGTACTAACTATCAGCCCCAGCATTTT.

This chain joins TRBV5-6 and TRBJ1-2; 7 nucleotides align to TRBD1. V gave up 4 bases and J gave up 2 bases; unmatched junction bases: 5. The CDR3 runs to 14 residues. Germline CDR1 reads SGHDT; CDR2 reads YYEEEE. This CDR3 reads CASSLPDRNYGYTF. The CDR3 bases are TGTGCCAGCAGCCTACCGGACAGGAACTATGGCTACACCTTC.

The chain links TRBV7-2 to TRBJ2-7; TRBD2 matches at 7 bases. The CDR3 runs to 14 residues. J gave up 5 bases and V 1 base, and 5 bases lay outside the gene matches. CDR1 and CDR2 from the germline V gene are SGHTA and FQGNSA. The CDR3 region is CASSLVGLGHEQYF. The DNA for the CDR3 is TGTGCCAGCAGCTTAGTAGGACTAGGACACGAGCAGTACTTC.

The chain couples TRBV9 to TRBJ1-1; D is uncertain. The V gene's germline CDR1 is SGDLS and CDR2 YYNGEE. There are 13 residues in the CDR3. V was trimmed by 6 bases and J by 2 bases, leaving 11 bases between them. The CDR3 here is CASTRLYNTEAFF. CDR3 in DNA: TGTGCCAGCACACGACTCTACAACACTGAAGCTTTCTTT.

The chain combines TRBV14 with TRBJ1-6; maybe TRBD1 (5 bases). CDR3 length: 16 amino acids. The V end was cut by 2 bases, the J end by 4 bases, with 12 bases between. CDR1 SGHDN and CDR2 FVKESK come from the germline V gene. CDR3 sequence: CASSQQGSGYNSPLHF. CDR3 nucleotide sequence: TGTGCCAGCAGCCAACAGGGTTCTGGATATAATTCACCCCTCCACTTT.

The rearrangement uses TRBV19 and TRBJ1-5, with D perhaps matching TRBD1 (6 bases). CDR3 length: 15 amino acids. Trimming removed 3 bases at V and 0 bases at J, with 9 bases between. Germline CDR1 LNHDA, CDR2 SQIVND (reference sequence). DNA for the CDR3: TGTGCCAGTAGTATGGAGGGGGATAGCAATCAGCCCCAGCATTTT. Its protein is CASSMEGDSNQPQHF.

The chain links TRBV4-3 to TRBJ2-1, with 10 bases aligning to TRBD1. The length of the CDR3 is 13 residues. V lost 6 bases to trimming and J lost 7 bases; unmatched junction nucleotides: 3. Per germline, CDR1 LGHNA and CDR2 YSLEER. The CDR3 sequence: CASSRTGGNEQFF. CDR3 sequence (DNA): TGCGCCAGCAGTCGGACAGGGGGGAATGAGCAGTTCTTC.

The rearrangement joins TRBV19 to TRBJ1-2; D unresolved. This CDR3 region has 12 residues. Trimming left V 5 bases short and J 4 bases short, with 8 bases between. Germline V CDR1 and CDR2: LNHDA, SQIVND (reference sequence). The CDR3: CASSSDLYGYTF. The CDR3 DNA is TGTGCCAGTAGTTCTGACCTCTATGGCTACACCTTC.

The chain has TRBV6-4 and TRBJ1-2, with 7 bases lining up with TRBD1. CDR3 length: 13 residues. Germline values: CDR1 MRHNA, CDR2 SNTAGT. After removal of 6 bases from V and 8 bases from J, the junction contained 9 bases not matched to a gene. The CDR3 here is CASRVLNRGGYTF. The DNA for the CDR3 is TGTGCCAGCAGGGTGTTAAACAGGGGCGGCTACACCTTC.

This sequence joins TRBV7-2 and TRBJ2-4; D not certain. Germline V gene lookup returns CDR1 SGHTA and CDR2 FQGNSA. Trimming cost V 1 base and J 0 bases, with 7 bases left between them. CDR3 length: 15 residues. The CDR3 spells CASSLGPLAKNIQYF. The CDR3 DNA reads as TGTGCCAGCAGCTTAGGTCCCCTAGCCAAAAACATTCAGTACTTC.

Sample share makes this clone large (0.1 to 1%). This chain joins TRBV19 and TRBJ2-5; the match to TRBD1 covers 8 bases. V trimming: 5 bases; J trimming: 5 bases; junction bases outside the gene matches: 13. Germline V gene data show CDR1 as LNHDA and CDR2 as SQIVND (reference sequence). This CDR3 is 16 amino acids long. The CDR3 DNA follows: TGTGCCAGTAGTGTTTCCGGGACAGGTGTGTTGGAGACCCAGTACTTC. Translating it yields CASSVSGTGVLETQYF.